The rows below give T cell receptor beta chains drawn from one sample of a study of blood T cell repertoires in COVID-19. The protocol was immunoSEQ multiplex PCR, while the TCRdb copy is restricted to in-frame clones and leaves out a portion. The sample has about 50,000 clones; around 80% are singletons. Material: peripheral blood. These receptors all stem from a man between 70 and 80 years old with acute or convalescent COVID-19. Both conserved end residues are part of each CDR3. Each record gives: V gene, J gene, D gene, clone size, CDR3 protein, CDR3 DNA. A D gene is named only where the DNA matches it firmly. The size field is filled for only some rows; it gives once, few, many or a size class.

v_gene: TRBV28; j_gene: TRBJ2-5; d_gene: .; abundance: once; CDR3aa: CAFGKQGPMARRETQYF; CDR3nt: TGTGCATTCGGTAAGCAGGGCCCGATGGCCCGACGGGAGACCCAGTACTTC
v_gene: TRBV19; j_gene: TRBJ2-7; d_gene: TRBD2; abundance: .; CDR3aa: CASSISSGGNYEQYF; CDR3nt: TGTGCCAGTAGTATCAGCAGCGGGGGAAACTACGAGCAGTACTTC
v_gene: TRBV11-1; j_gene: TRBJ2-7; d_gene: TRBD1; abundance: .; CDR3aa: CASSPGQGGSHEQYF; CDR3nt: TGTGCCAGCAGCCCGGGACAGGGCGGATCCCACGAGCAGTACTTC
v_gene: TRBV5-1; j_gene: TRBJ1-4; d_gene: .; abundance: .; CDR3aa: CASSLVAGTNEKLFF; CDR3nt: TGCGCCAGCAGCTTGGTCGCCGGGACAAATGAAAAACTGTTTTTT
v_gene: TRBV29-1; j_gene: TRBJ2-2; d_gene: .; abundance: .; CDR3aa: CSVRRATGELFF; CDR3nt: TGCAGCGTTCGCAGGGCCACCGGGGAGCTGTTTTTT
v_gene: TRBV7-3; j_gene: TRBJ2-1; d_gene: .; abundance: .; CDR3aa: CASSSGLGNEQFF; CDR3nt: TGTGCCAGCAGCTCGGGACTGGGCAATGAGCAGTTCTTC
v_gene: TRBV19; j_gene: TRBJ2-7; d_gene: .; abundance: few; CDR3aa: CASSTDRREQYF; CDR3nt: TGTGCCAGTTCGACCGACAGGCGGGAGCAGTACTTC
v_gene: TRBV19; j_gene: TRBJ1-5; d_gene: .; abundance: few; CDR3aa: CASSPILTGGFGNQPQHF; CDR3nt: TGTGCCAGTAGTCCGATCTTGACAGGAGGATTTGGCAATCAGCCCCAGCATTTT
v_gene: TRBV3-1/TRBV3-2; j_gene: TRBJ2-5; d_gene: TRBD2; abundance: .; CDR3aa: CASSPGLAGSGQETQYF; CDR3nt: TGTGCCAGCAGCCCGGGACTAGCGGGCTCTGGGCAAGAGACCCAGTACTTC
v_gene: TRBV2; j_gene: TRBJ1-5; d_gene: .; abundance: many; CDR3aa: CASSEVGWQLGNQPQHF; CDR3nt: TGTGCCAGCAGTGAAGTAGGTTGGCAGCTAGGCAATCAGCCCCAGCATTTT
v_gene: TRBV7-8; j_gene: TRBJ1-3; d_gene: TRBD1; abundance: .; CDR3aa: CASNQGDSGNTIYF; CDR3nt: TGTGCCAGCAACCAGGGGGACTCTGGAAACACCATATATTTT
v_gene: TRBV9; j_gene: TRBJ1-1; d_gene: TRBD1; abundance: .; CDR3aa: CASSLKTGETEAFF; CDR3nt: TGTGCCAGCAGCTTAAAAACAGGGGAGACTGAAGCTTTCTTT
v_gene: TRBV12-3/TRBV12-4; j_gene: TRBJ2-5; d_gene: TRBD1; abundance: .; CDR3aa: CASSFKGAETQYF; CDR3nt: TGTGCCAGCAGTTTCAAGGGGGCTGAGACCCAGTACTTC
v_gene: TRBV9; j_gene: TRBJ2-1; d_gene: .; abundance: .; CDR3aa: CASSPTGGAYNEQFF; CDR3nt: TGTGCCAGCAGCCCTACTGGCGGGGCGTACAATGAGCAGTTCTTC
v_gene: TRBV6-5; j_gene: TRBJ2-1; d_gene: .; abundance: once; CDR3aa: CASRAGAGNEQFF; CDR3nt: TGTGCCAGCCGCGCAGGGGCAGGGAATGAGCAGTTCTTC
v_gene: TRBV29-1; j_gene: TRBJ1-2; d_gene: TRBD1; abundance: .; CDR3aa: CSVPQGEGGYTF; CDR3nt: TGCAGCGTTCCACAGGGGGAAGGTGGCTACACCTTC
v_gene: TRBV9; j_gene: TRBJ1-6; d_gene: .; abundance: .; CDR3aa: CASSPSEGTVYSPLHF; CDR3nt: TGTGCCAGCAGCCCCTCGGAGGGAACAGTTTATTCACCCCTCCACTTT
v_gene: TRBV30; j_gene: TRBJ1-1; d_gene: TRBD1; abundance: .; CDR3aa: CAWSERDRVILNTEAFF; CDR3nt: TGTGCCTGGAGTGAAAGGGACAGGGTGATTTTGAACACTGAAGCTTTCTTT
v_gene: TRBV29-1; j_gene: TRBJ1-4; d_gene: .; abundance: .; CDR3aa: CSVEDQNFGRGSEKLFF; CDR3nt: TGCAGCGTTGAAGATCAGAATTTCGGGAGAGGGAGTGAAAAACTGTTTTTT
v_gene: TRBV28; j_gene: TRBJ2-7; d_gene: TRBD2; abundance: .; CDR3aa: CASSGAPGRGEDEQYF; CDR3nt: TGTGCCAGCAGTGGGGCGCCTGGGAGGGGCGAGGACGAGCAGTACTTC
v_gene: TRBV30; j_gene: TRBJ1-3; d_gene: .; abundance: .; CDR3aa: CALFSGNTIYF; CDR3nt: TGTGCCCTCTTCTCTGGAAACACCATATATTTT
v_gene: TRBV6-5; j_gene: TRBJ2-1; d_gene: TRBD1; abundance: few; CDR3aa: CASSKGQGTGDEQFF; CDR3nt: TGTGCCAGCAGTAAGGGACAGGGTACGGGGGATGAGCAGTTCTTC
v_gene: TRBV5-1; j_gene: TRBJ1-1; d_gene: TRBD1; abundance: .; CDR3aa: CASSFSRGDTEAFF; CDR3nt: TGCGCCAGCAGCTTCAGCAGGGGGGACACTGAAGCTTTCTTT
v_gene: TRBV5-6; j_gene: TRBJ2-3; d_gene: .; abundance: .; CDR3aa: CASSLIWAAGTDTQYF; CDR3nt: TGTGCCAGCAGCTTAATTTGGGCCGCGGGAACAGATACGCAGTATTTT
v_gene: TRBV5-4; j_gene: TRBJ1-2; d_gene: .; abundance: .; CDR3aa: CASSLGNSGIYGYTF; CDR3nt: TGTGCCAGCAGCTTGGGTAATTCCGGGATATATGGCTACACCTTC
v_gene: TRBV7-2; j_gene: TRBJ2-3; d_gene: TRBD2; abundance: .; CDR3aa: CASSLAGTRGDTQYF; CDR3nt: TGTGCCAGCAGCTTAGCTGGGACTAGGGGAGATACGCAGTATTTT
v_gene: TRBV6-2/TRBV6-3; j_gene: TRBJ1-1; d_gene: .; abundance: .; CDR3aa: CASSLTGVNTEAFF; CDR3nt: TGTGCCAGCAGTCTGACAGGTGTGAACACTGAAGCTTTCTTT
v_gene: TRBV7-3; j_gene: TRBJ2-7; d_gene: TRBD1; abundance: .; CDR3aa: CASSTWTGYEQYF; CDR3nt: TGTGCCAGCAGCACATGGACAGGGTACGAGCAGTACTTC
v_gene: TRBV4-3; j_gene: TRBJ2-1; d_gene: .; abundance: .; CDR3aa: CASSTLGSSYNEQFF; CDR3nt: TGCGCCAGCAGCACTCTCGGGAGCTCCTACAATGAGCAGTTCTTC
v_gene: TRBV5-6; j_gene: TRBJ1-1; d_gene: .; abundance: .; CDR3aa: CASNKERWVNTEAFF; CDR3nt: TGTGCCAGCAACAAGGAGAGGTGGGTGAACACTGAAGCTTTCTTT
v_gene: TRBV4-1; j_gene: TRBJ2-4; d_gene: TRBD2; abundance: .; CDR3aa: CASSETGGRLNIQYF; CDR3nt: TGCGCCAGCAGCGAAACGGGGGGGCGTTTGAACATTCAGTACTTC
v_gene: TRBV10-2; j_gene: TRBJ2-7; d_gene: .; abundance: .; CDR3aa: CASSELRGTGEQYF; CDR3nt: TGCGCCAGCAGTGAATTACGGGGGACCGGCGAGCAGTACTTC
v_gene: TRBV19; j_gene: TRBJ2-5; d_gene: TRBD2; abundance: .; CDR3aa: CASRVTSGSQETQYF; CDR3nt: TGTGCCAGTAGGGTGACAAGCGGGAGCCAAGAGACCCAGTACTTC
v_gene: TRBV5-1; j_gene: TRBJ1-2; d_gene: .; abundance: .; CDR3aa: CASSLGQQANYGYTF; CDR3nt: TGCGCCAGCAGCTTGGGACAACAGGCTAACTATGGCTACACCTTC
v_gene: TRBV7-7; j_gene: TRBJ2-3; d_gene: .; abundance: once; CDR3aa: CASSLRQGADTQYF; CDR3nt: TGTGCTAGCAGCTTAAGGCAGGGCGCAGATACGCAGTATTTT
v_gene: TRBV6-6; j_gene: TRBJ1-2; d_gene: TRBD1; abundance: many; CDR3aa: CASTSLQGQGAYGYTF; CDR3nt: TGTGCCAGCACCTCCTTACAGGGACAGGGGGCGTATGGCTACACCTTC
v_gene: TRBV10-1; j_gene: TRBJ2-5; d_gene: .; abundance: few; CDR3aa: CASRSTLPETQYF; CDR3nt: TGCGCCAGCAGGTCCACTCTACCAGAGACCCAGTACTTC
v_gene: TRBV28; j_gene: TRBJ1-4; d_gene: .; abundance: .; CDR3aa: CASSLFQGAEKLFF; CDR3nt: TGTGCCAGCAGTTTATTCCAGGGTGCGGAAAAACTGTTTTTT
v_gene: TRBV6-1; j_gene: TRBJ1-1; d_gene: .; abundance: .; CDR3aa: CASSESGFLSITEAFF; CDR3nt: TGTGCCAGCAGTGAATCGGGGTTTTTATCAATCACTGAAGCTTTCTTT
v_gene: TRBV24-1; j_gene: TRBJ2-2; d_gene: TRBD1; abundance: .; CDR3aa: CATGQGGAGELFF; CDR3nt: TGTGCCACCGGACAGGGGGGGGCCGGGGAGCTGTTTTTT
v_gene: TRBV27; j_gene: TRBJ1-2; d_gene: .; abundance: .; CDR3aa: CASSLFYRGSGRSGYTF; CDR3nt: TGTGCCAGCAGTTTATTTTATCGAGGGTCAGGGAGGTCTGGCTACACCTTC
v_gene: TRBV15; j_gene: TRBJ2-3; d_gene: .; abundance: .; CDR3aa: CATSSGPGGGGNSTDTQYF; CDR3nt: TGTGCCACCAGCAGCGGACCAGGAGGGGGGGGGAATAGCACAGATACGCAGTATTTT
v_gene: TRBV7-2; j_gene: TRBJ2-5; d_gene: .; abundance: .; CDR3aa: CASSLSAGFQETQYF; CDR3nt: TGTGCCAGCAGCTTATCTGCCGGGTTCCAAGAGACCCAGTACTTC
v_gene: TRBV19; j_gene: TRBJ2-5; d_gene: TRBD2; abundance: .; CDR3aa: CASTRLAGSPRETQYF; CDR3nt: TGTGCCAGTACTCGACTAGCGGGTTCTCCTCGGGAGACCCAGTACTTC
v_gene: TRBV5-6; j_gene: TRBJ2-3; d_gene: .; abundance: .; CDR3aa: CASSTYGGSTDTQYF; CDR3nt: TGTGCCAGCAGCACATATGGAGGCAGCACAGATACGCAGTATTTT
v_gene: TRBV27; j_gene: TRBJ1-5; d_gene: .; abundance: .; CDR3aa: CASSEQGLPQHF; CDR3nt: TGTGCCAGCAGCGAGCAGGGGCTGCCCCAGCATTTT
v_gene: TRBV5-4; j_gene: TRBJ2-4; d_gene: TRBD2; abundance: .; CDR3aa: CASSLGLAGVTKNIQYF; CDR3nt: TGTGCCAGCAGCTTGGGACTAGCGGGAGTCACCAAAAACATTCAGTACTTC
v_gene: TRBV28; j_gene: TRBJ1-2; d_gene: TRBD1; abundance: few; CDR3aa: CARFPGQGILCEGYTF; CDR3nt: TGTGCCAGATTTCCGGGACAGGGAATATTGTGTGAAGGCTACACCTTC